This entry concerns a single T cell receptor (beta chain). These data originate in a study of blood T cell repertoires in COVID-19. The data were produced by immunoSEQ multiplex PCR, yet TCRdb's version contains in-frame clones alone and is incomplete. The repertoire holds fewer than 250,000 clones, with around 90% as singletons. This CDR3 has 16 residues. Germline V CDR1 and CDR2: KGHSH, LQKENI. Trimming removed 5 bases from V and 0 bases from J, with 16 bases in between. The V call is TRBV18, the J call TRBJ1-1, with D tentatively TRBD1 (6 bases). The sequence was collected from a man aged 50 to 59 who had been exposed to COVID-19. The sequenced sample was PBMCs or T cells enriched from blood (not recorded which). This CDR3 is CASSSSGQKVNTEAFF. CDR3 sequence (DNA): TGTGCCAGCTCATCTTCCGGACAGAAAGTGAACACTGAAGCTTTCTTT.